A selection of T cell receptor beta chains follows, all from one sample in a study of molecular identifiers for immune sequencing clone quantification. MiXCR, applied by TCRdb to the PCR reads, yields one record per CDR3 protein. The data contain some 650,000 distinct CDR3 sequences, approximately 20% of them singletons. Sequencing was carried out using naive CD8+ T cells from blood, with Jurkat cell RNA spiked in. The receptors originated from a human donor in good health. Some libraries in this study had Jurkat cell RNA spiked in. Each CDR3 is given with its conserved first and last residue. A D gene is named only where the DNA matches it firmly. Clone size, where shown, is once, few, many, or a class for clones that have expanded.

>TRBJ1-2|TRBV3-1|many|.
TGTGCCAGCAGCCAAGTATGGGGGCCCTATGGCTACACCTTC
CASSQVWGPYGYTF
>TRBJ2-7|TRBV18|.|TRBD1
TGTGCCAGTCCACCACCGGGACAGGGGGCCTACGAGCAGTACTTC
CASPPPGQGAYEQYF
>TRBJ1-4|TRBV27|many|TRBD1
TGTGCCGGTCTCCGGGACAGACGCGAAAAACTGTTTTTT
CAGLRDRREKLFF
>TRBJ2-7|TRBV14|many|.
TGTGCCAGCAGCCAAGCCGGGGTGAGCTCCTACGAGCAGTACTTC
CASSQAGVSSYEQYF
>TRBJ2-1|TRBV14|many|TRBD1
TGTGCCAGCAGCCACCTGCCTCTCGGGACAGGGTACAATGAGCAGTTCTTC
CASSHLPLGTGYNEQFF
>TRBJ2-3|TRBV11-2|.|TRBD2
TGTGCCAGCAGCCCTAGCGGAGCGGGGACAGATACGCAGTATTTT
CASSPSGAGTDTQYF
>TRBJ2-7|TRBV27|.|.
TGTGCCAACAGTTTAACAGGGACCCCCTACGAGCAGTACTTC
CANSLTGTPYEQYF
>TRBJ2-5|TRBV7-6|few|.
TGTGCCAGCAGCTTAGGGGGCAGGGCAGAGACCCAGTACTTC
CASSLGGRAETQYF
>TRBJ2-3|TRBV7-2|many|.
TGTGCCAGCAGCTTGTGGCGGGACAGCACAGATACGCAGTATTTT
CASSLWRDSTDTQYF
>TRBJ2-1|TRBV27|.|.
TGTGCCAGCAGTTCGATAGTTTCCCTGGATGAGCAGTTCTTC
CASSSIVSLDEQFF
>TRBJ2-1|TRBV6-2/TRBV6-3|few|.
TGTGCCAGCAGTTATCAGGGTATGAATGAGCAGTTCTTC
CASSYQGMNEQFF
>TRBJ2-3|TRBV7-6|many|.
TGTGCCAGCAGCTTAACCGGACTGGGCACAGATACGCAGTATTTT
CASSLTGLGTDTQYF
>TRBJ2-3|TRBV7-6|many|TRBD2
TGTGCCAGCAATTCCCATCTTAGCGGGGGGTCCCCAGATACGCAGTATTTT
CASNSHLSGGSPDTQYF
>TRBJ2-3|TRBV20-1|many|.
TGCAGTGCAACCGTGGGTATGAGCACAGATACGCAGTATTTT
CSATVGMSTDTQYF
>TRBJ2-7|TRBV5-4|many|TRBD1
TGTGCCAGCAGCAGGACAGGGGCCTACGAGCAGTACTTC
CASSRTGAYEQYF
>TRBJ2-1|TRBV28|many|TRBD2
TGTGCCAGCAGTTCCCTGCCGGGACTAGCGGGATATGAGCAGTTCTTC
CASSSLPGLAGYEQFF
>TRBJ1-1|TRBV3-1|.|.
TGTGCCAGCAGCAACCCCGGGGGGAACACTGAAGCTTTCTTT
CASSNPGGNTEAFF
>TRBJ2-1|TRBV6-2/TRBV6-3|few|TRBD2
TGTGCCAGCAGTCTGACTAGCGGTTACCCCTACAATGAGCAGTTCTTC
CASSLTSGYPYNEQFF
>TRBJ1-6|TRBV28|few|TRBD1
TGTGCCAGCAGTTCAAGAGGACAGGGTAGTTCACCCCTCCACTTT
CASSSRGQGSSPLHF
>TRBJ1-1|TRBV20-1|many|.
TGCAGTGCTAGAGGGTCAGACAGTCACACTGAAGCTTTCTTT
CSARGSDSHTEAFF
>TRBJ2-3|TRBV2|many|TRBD2
TGTGCCAGCAGTTTTACTCTGACTAGCGGGGATAGCACAGATACGCAGTATTTT
CASSFTLTSGDSTDTQYF
>TRBJ1-2|TRBV5-1|many|TRBD1
TGCGCCAGCAGCTCACCGGGACAGGAGAACTATGGCTACACCTTC
CASSSPGQENYGYTF
>TRBJ2-5|TRBV4-3|many|.
TGCGCCAGCAGCCAAGATGAGGGCCAGAGGCCTCGGTACCAAGAGACCCAGTACTTC
CASSQDEGQRPRYQETQYF